This T cell receptor beta chain was observed in a study of cytomegalovirus exposure and HLA in healthy donors. About the research overall: Clustering assigned 81% of the 350 to 400 genotyped donors to the Caucasian-associated ancestry cluster.

Primers: 60 Vbeta forward and 13 Jbeta reverse. Authors' processing steps: Roughly 11 million shared chains were among the about 80 million unique TCR beta chains that a later analysis counted. Profiling relied on immunoSEQ multiplex PCR, and the TCRdb table lists in-frame clones only, not all of them. V and J calls and clone size are copied from that table; D and trimming were computed from the DNA. This repertoire shows about 210,000 clones, approximately 79% found once; its top ten account for 1.5% to 2%. With respect to this clone: The target antigen is unknown.

Study-wide results and caveats: Earlier findings revealed that most TCR beta V segments proved productive either about 87% or about 30% of the time. At a 0.05 false discovery rate, a later analysis found 18,000 or so TCR beta sequences to be associated with HLA alleles.

The V gene's germline CDR1 is LNHDA and CDR2 SQIVND (reference sequence). CDR3 length equals 12 residues. The V end lost 4 bases, the J end lost 3 bases, and 6 bases lay between the germline ends. Sequencing used PBMCs. The J gene is TRBJ1-1, the V gene TRBV19; D is uncertain. This TCR derives from a male donor in good health and CMV-seronegative. The chain's CDR3 is CASSKGDTEAFF. For the CDR3, the DNA is TGTGCCAGTAGTAAGGGAGACACTGAAGCTTTCTTT. The full variable domain, in which reference TRBV19 and TRBJ1-1 provide the parts outside the CDR3, is DGGITQSPKYLFRKEGQNVTLSCEQNLNHDAMYWYRQDPGQGLRLIYYSQIVNDFQKGDIAEGYSVSREKKESFPLTVTSAQKNPTAFYLCASSKGDTEAFFGQGTRLTVV.